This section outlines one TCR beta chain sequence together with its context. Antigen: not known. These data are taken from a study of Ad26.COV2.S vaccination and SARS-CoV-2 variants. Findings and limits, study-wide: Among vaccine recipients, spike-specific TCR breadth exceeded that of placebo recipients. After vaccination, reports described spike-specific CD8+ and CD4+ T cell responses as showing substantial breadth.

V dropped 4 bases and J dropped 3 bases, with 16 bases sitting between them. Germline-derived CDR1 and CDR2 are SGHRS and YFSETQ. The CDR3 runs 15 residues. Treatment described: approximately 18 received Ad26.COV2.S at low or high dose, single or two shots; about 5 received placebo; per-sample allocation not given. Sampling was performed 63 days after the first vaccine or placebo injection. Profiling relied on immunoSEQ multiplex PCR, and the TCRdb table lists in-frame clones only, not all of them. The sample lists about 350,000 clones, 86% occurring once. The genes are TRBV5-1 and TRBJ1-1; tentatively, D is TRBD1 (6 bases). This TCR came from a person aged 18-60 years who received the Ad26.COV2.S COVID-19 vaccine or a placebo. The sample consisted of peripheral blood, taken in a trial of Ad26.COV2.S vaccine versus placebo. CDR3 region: CASSPGAGVDTEAFF. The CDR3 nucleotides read TGCGCCAGCAGCCCAGGCGCAGGGGTAGACACTGAAGCTTTCTTT.